This T cell receptor (beta chain) was recovered during a study of blood T cell repertoires in COVID-19. Study at large: COVID-19 samples, acute and convalescent, were from the United States, Italy and Spain. T cells, B-cell-depleted T cells, or PBMCs supplied cDNA or gDNA.

Per the original methods: Amplification with reference gene primers provided the estimates of nucleated cell counts. Sequencing used immunoSEQ multiplex PCR; TCRdb keeps in-frame clones, though not all of them. D and trimming were read from the DNA, whereas the V and J calls and clone size are those reported in that table. The sample lists around 270,000 clones; 80% to 85% were seen once. The germline gives CDR1 LNHDA, CDR2 SQIVND (reference sequence). V shed 3 bases and J shed 6 bases, with 13 bases lying between them. CDR3 length: 14 amino acids. The TCR was taken from a woman in her 40s who had recovered from COVID-19. This chain joins TRBV19 and TRBJ2-3; D perhaps matches TRBD2 (5 bases). The sample consisted of peripheral blood. The CDR3 nucleotides read TGTGCCAGTAGTATCCAAGGAGGAAAGGATACGCAGTATTTT. Its translation is CASSIQGGKDTQYF.